This T cell receptor beta chain is from a study of OX40 agonist ivuxolimab in advanced cancers. Study conclusions and caveats: Compared with CD4+, CD8+ T cells on average had more expanded clones.

As for this clone: What it recognizes is unknown.

Only in-frame clones appear in the TCRdb table, and some are missing; sequencing was by immunoSEQ multiplex PCR. The sample yields 95,000 to 100,000 clones, about 80% seen once. The germline CDR1 and CDR2 sequences are MGHRA and YSYEKL. The CDR3 extends over 15 amino acids. V lost 3 bases and J 5 bases, leaving 14 bases between the germline ends. The gene calls are TRBV4-1 and TRBJ2-1; maybe TRBD2 (6 bases). The sequenced sample was CD4+ or CD8+ T cells sorted from blood, obtained in a trial of the OX40 agonist ivuxolimab. The sequence came from an adult with an advanced solid tumor such as melanoma, head and neck, liver or kidney cancer. Here the CDR3 DNA reads TGCGCCAGCAGCCAGACCGGGACTCTAAACAATGAGCAGTTCTTC. Translation gives CASSQTGTLNNEQFF.